This T cell receptor (beta chain) is drawn from a study of T cell changes during pregnancy in multiple sclerosis. Sequenced by immunoSEQ multiplex PCR; TCRdb stores in-frame clones only, minus some. This table has around 45,000 clones, around 92% appearing once. CDR1 and CDR2 from the germline V gene are LGHNA and YSLEER. Losses at the gene ends were 4 bases for V and 5 bases for J; bases not matched to a gene: 5. The CDR3 is made up of 15 amino acids. The rearrangement uses TRBV4-3 and TRBJ1-6; 7 nucleotides match TRBD1. The sequence was obtained from a female donor in good health, enrolled as a control in a pregnancy study. Sequenced here: CD4+ T cells from peripheral blood mononuclear cells, sampled in the second trimester of pregnancy. Written as DNA, the CDR3 is TGCGCCAGCAGCCTCCAGGGGACAGATAATTCACCCCTCCACTTT. Its translation: CASSLQGTDNSPLHF.